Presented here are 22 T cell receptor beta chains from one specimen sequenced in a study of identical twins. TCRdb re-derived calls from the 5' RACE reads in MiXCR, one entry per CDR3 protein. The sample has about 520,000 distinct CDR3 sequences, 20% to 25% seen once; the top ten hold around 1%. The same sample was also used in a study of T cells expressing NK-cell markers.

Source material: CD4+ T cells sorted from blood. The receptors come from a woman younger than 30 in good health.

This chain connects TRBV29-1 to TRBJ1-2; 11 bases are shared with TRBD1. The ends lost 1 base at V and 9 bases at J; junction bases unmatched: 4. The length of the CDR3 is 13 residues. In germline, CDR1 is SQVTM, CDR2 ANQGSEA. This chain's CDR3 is CSVEGTGGRSYTF. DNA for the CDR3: TGCAGCGTTGAAGGGACAGGGGGCAGAAGCTACACCTTC.

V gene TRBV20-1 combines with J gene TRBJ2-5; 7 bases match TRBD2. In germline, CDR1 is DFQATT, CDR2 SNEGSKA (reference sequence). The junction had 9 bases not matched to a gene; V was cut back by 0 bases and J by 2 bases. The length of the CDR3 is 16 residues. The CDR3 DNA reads TGCAGTGCTAGAGATCCTAAGCGGGGACCACAAGAGACCCAGTACTTC. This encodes CSARDPKRGPQETQYF.

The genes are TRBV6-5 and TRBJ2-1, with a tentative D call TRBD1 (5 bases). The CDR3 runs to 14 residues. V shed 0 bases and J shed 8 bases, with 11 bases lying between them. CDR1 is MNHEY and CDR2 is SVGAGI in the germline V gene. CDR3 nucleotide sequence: TGTGCCAGCAGTTACTCGTTCAGGGTGGATGAGCAGTTCTTC. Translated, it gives CASSYSFRVDEQFF.

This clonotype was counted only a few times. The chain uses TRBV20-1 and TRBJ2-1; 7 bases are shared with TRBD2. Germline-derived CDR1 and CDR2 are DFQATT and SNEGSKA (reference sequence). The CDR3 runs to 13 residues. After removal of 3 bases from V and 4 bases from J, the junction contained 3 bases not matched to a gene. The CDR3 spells CSASRAGYNEQFF. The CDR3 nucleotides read TGCAGTGCTAGCCGAGCGGGGTACAATGAGCAGTTCTTC.

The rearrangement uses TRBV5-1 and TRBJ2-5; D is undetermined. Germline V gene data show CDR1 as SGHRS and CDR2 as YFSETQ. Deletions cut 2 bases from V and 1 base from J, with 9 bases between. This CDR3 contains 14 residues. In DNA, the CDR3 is TGCGCCAGCAGCTTAGGATTCGCCCAAGAGACCCAGTACTTC. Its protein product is CASSLGFAQETQYF. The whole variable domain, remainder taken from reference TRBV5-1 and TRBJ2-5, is KAGVTQTPRYLIKTRGQQVTLSCSPISGHRSVSWYQQTPGQGLQFLFEYFSETQRNKGNFPGRFSGRQFSNSRSEMNVSTLELGDSALYLCASSLGFAQETQYFGPGTRLLVL.

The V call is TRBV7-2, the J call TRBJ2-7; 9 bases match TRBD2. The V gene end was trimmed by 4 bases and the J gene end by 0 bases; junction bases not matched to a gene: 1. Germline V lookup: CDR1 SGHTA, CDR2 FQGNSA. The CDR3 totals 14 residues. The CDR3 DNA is TGTGCCAGCAGCTCTAGCGGGACCTCCTACGAGCAGTACTTC. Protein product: CASSSSGTSYEQYF.

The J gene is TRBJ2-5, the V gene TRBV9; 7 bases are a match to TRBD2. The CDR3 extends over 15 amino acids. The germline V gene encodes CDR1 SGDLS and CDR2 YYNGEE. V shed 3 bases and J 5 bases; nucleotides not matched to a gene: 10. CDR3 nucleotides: TGTGCCAGCAGCGAAGAAGGACTAGTCGGGGAGACCCAGTACTTC. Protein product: CASSEEGLVGETQYF.

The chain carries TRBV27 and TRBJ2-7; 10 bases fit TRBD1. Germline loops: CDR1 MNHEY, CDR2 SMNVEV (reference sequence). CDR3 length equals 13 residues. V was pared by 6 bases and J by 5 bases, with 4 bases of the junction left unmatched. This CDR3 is CASRRQGANEQYF. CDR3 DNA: TGTGCCAGCAGGCGACAGGGGGCCAACGAGCAGTACTTC.

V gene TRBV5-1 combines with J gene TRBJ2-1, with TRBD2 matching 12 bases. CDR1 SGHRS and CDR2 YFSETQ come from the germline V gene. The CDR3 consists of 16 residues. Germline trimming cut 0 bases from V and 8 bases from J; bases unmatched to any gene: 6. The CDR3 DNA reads TGCGCCAGCAGCTTGGCTAGACTAGCGGGAGTCGATGAGCAGTTCTTC. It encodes CASSLARLAGVDEQFF.

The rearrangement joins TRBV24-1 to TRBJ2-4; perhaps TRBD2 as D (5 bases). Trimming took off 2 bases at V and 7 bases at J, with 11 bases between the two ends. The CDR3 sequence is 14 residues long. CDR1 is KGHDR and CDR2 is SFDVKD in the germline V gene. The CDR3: CATSDSRVPNIQYF. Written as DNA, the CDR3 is TGTGCCACCAGTGATTCGCGGGTCCCGAACATTCAGTACTTC.

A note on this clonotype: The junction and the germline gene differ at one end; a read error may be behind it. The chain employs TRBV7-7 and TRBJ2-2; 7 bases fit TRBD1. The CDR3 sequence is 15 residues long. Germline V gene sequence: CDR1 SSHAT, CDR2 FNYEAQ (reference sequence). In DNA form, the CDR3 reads TGTGCTAGCAGCTTAGGGGGCGAGATTGTCGGGGAGCTGTTTTTT. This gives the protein CASSLGGEIVGELFF.

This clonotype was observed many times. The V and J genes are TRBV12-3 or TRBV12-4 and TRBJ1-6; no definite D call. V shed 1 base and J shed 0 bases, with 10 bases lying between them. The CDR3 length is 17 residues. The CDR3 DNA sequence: TGTGCCAGCAGTTTAGGGCCGTATAGCTCCTATAATTCACCCCTCCACTTT. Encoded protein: CASSLGPYSSYNSPLHF.

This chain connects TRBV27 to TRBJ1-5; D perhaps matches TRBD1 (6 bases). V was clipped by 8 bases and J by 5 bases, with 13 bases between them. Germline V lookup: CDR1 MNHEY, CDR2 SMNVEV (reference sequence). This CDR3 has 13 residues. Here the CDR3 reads CASETQGHQPQHF. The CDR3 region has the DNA TGTGCCAGCGAAACACAGGGACATCAGCCCCAGCATTTT.

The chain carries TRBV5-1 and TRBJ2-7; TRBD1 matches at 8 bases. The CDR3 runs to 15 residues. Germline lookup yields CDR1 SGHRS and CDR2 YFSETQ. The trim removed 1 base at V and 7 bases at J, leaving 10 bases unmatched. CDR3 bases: TGCGCCAGCAGCTTGTTGGAGACAGGGGTGGGAGAGCAGTACTTC. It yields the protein CASSLLETGVGEQYF.

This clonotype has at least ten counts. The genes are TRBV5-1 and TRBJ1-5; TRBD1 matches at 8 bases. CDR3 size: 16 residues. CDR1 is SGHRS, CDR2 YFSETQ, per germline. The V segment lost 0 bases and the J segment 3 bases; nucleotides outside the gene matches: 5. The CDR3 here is CASSLASGGPNQPQHF. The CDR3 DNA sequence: TGCGCCAGCAGCTTGGCGTCAGGGGGCCCCAATCAGCCCCAGCATTTT.

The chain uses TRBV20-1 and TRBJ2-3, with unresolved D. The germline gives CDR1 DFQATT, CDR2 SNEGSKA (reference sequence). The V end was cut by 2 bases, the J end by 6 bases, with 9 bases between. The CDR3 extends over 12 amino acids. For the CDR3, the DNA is TGCAGTGCTAGAAACCACCGCGATACGCAGTATTTT. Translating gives CSARNHRDTQYF.

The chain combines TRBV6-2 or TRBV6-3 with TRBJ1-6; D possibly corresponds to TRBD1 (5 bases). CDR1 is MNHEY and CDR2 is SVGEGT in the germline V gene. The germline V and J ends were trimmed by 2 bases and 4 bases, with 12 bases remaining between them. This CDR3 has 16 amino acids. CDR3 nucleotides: TGTGCCAGCAGTTACGGGACGACGGGGTATAATTCACCCCTCCACTTT. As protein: CASSYGTTGYNSPLHF.

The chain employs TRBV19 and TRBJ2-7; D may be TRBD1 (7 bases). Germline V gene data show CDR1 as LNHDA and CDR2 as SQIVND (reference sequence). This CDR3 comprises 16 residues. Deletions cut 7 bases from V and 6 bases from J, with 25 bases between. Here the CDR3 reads CASTLPIAGQFSEQYF. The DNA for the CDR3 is TGTGCCAGTACGCTCCCTATCGCGGGACAGTTCTCCGAGCAGTACTTC.

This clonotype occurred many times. The chain's CDR3 is CSASPRETQYF. The CDR3 nucleotides read TGCAGTGCTTCACCGCGGGAGACCCAGTACTTC. The rearrangement uses TRBV20-1 and TRBJ2-5; D is unclear. The V end lost 5 bases, the J end lost 5 bases, and 9 bases lay between the germline ends. This CDR3 contains 11 residues. Germline V gene data show CDR1 as DFQATT and CDR2 as SNEGSKA (reference sequence).

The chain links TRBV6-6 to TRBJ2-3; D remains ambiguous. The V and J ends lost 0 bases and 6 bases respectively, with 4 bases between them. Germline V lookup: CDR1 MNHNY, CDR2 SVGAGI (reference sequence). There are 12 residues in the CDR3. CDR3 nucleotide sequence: TGTGCCAGCAGTTACTCATCTGATACGCAGTATTTT. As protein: CASSYSSDTQYF.

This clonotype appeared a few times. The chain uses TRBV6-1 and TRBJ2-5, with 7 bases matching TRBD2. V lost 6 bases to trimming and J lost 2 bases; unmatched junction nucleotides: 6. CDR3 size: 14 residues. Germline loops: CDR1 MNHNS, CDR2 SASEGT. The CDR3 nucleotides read TGTGCCAGCAGCCCAGCGGGAAAACAAGAGACCCAGTACTTC. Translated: CASSPAGKQETQYF.

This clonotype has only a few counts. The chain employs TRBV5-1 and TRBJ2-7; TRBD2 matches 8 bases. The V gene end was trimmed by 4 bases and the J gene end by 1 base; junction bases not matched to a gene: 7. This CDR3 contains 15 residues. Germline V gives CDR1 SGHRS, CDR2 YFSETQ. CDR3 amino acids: CASSERAGASYEQYF. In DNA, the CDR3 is TGCGCCAGCAGCGAGAGAGCGGGGGCATCCTACGAGCAGTACTTC. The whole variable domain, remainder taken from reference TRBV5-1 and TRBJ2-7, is KAGVTQTPRYLIKTRGQQVTLSCSPISGHRSVSWYQQTPGQGLQFLFEYFSETQRNKGNFPGRFSGRQFSNSRSEMNVSTLELGDSALYLCASSERAGASYEQYFGPGTRLTVT.